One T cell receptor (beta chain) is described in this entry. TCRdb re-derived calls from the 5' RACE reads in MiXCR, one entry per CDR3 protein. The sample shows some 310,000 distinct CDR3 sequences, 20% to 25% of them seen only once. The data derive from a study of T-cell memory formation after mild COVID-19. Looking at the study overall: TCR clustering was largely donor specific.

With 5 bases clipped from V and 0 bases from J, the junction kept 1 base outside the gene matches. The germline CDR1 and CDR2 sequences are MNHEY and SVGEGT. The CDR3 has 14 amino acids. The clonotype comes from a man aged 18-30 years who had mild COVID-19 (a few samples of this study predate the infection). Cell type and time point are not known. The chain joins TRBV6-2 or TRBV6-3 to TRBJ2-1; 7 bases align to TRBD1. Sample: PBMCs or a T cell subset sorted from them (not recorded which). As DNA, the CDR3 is TGTGCCAGCAGTGACAGGGACTCCTACAATGAGCAGTTCTTC. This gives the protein CASSDRDSYNEQFF.